This is a list of T cell receptor beta chains from one sample in a study of technical replicates of blood from four donors. The protocol was immunoSEQ multiplex PCR, while the TCRdb copy is restricted to in-frame clones and leaves out a portion. This sample has 50,000 to 70,000 clones, with around nine tenths found just once. The sample taken for sequencing was PBMCs. The receptors shown here come from a human donor in good health. Some clones in this sample may be carry-over from other donors' samples. CDR3s include the opening cysteine and the closing phenylalanine or tryptophan. The D gene is left open where the match is weak. Size is stated for part of the rows, as once, few or many counts, or as a class when the clone is expanded.

V gene: TRBV11-1; J gene: TRBJ1-6; clone size: few; D gene: -; CDR3 DNA: TGTGCCAGCAGCTTATCGGGGTTCAATAATTCACCCCTCCACTTT; CDR3 protein: CASSLSGFNNSPLHF
V gene: TRBV27; J gene: TRBJ1-6; clone size: -; D gene: TRBD1; CDR3 DNA: TGTGCCAGCAGTCCAGACCGGGACAGGGTCTTATCTTCACCCCTCCACTTT; CDR3 protein: CASSPDRDRVLSSPLHF
V gene: TRBV5-6; J gene: TRBJ1-1; clone size: -; D gene: TRBD1; CDR3 DNA: TGTGCCAGCAGCCTTCGGGACAGGACGGTGTACACTGAAGCTTTCTTT; CDR3 protein: CASSLRDRTVYTEAFF
V gene: TRBV18; J gene: TRBJ1-5; clone size: -; D gene: -; CDR3 DNA: TGTGCCAGCTCACCAGAGAGAGATCAGCCCCAGCATTTT; CDR3 protein: CASSPERDQPQHF
V gene: TRBV5-8; J gene: TRBJ1-5; clone size: -; D gene: -; CDR3 DNA: TGTGCCAGCAGAGGGGCCAATCAGCCCCAGCATTTT; CDR3 protein: CASRGANQPQHF
V gene: TRBV6-5; J gene: TRBJ1-2; clone size: -; D gene: TRBD1; CDR3 DNA: TGTGCCAGCAGTTCGGGACAGCGTCAAGGAGGCTACACCTTC; CDR3 protein: CASSSGQRQGGYTF
V gene: TRBV6-5; J gene: TRBJ1-1; clone size: -; D gene: -; CDR3 DNA: TGTGCCAGCAGTTACGGGGCCCGGAACACTGAAGCTTTCTTT; CDR3 protein: CASSYGARNTEAFF
V gene: TRBV10-3; J gene: TRBJ2-5; clone size: -; D gene: -; CDR3 DNA: TGTGCCATCAGTGACCTCCGGGATTTACAAGAGACCCAGTACTTC; CDR3 protein: CAISDLRDLQETQYF
V gene: TRBV18; J gene: TRBJ2-7; clone size: -; D gene: -; CDR3 DNA: TGTGCCAGCTCGAGGGAGAACTCCTACGAGCAGTACTTC; CDR3 protein: CASSRENSYEQYF
V gene: TRBV12-2; J gene: TRBJ1-5; clone size: few; D gene: -; CDR3 DNA: TGTGCAAGTCGCTTAGAGGACAGCCACGCGGGTAGCAATCAGCCCCAGCATTTT; CDR3 protein: CASRLEDSHAGSNQPQHF
V gene: TRBV5-6; J gene: TRBJ1-1; clone size: -; D gene: -; CDR3 DNA: TGTGCCAGCAGCCTCAGGACAGTGAGCACTGAAGCTTTCTTT; CDR3 protein: CASSLRTVSTEAFF
V gene: TRBV10-3; J gene: TRBJ2-2; clone size: -; D gene: -; CDR3 DNA: TGTGCCATCAGTGTGCGGGGAACAACCGGGGAGCTGTTTTTT; CDR3 protein: CAISVRGTTGELFF
V gene: TRBV4-3; J gene: TRBJ2-1; clone size: -; D gene: -; CDR3 DNA: TGCGCCAGCAGCCGTATGGCTAGCGGGCAGGGGGATGAGCAGTTCTTC; CDR3 protein: CASSRMASGQGDEQFF
V gene: TRBV5-4; J gene: TRBJ2-7; clone size: -; D gene: TRBD1; CDR3 DNA: TGTGCCAGCAGCCCCACAACGGACAGGGTGGCCGAGCAGTACTTC; CDR3 protein: CASSPTTDRVAEQYF
V gene: TRBV11-2; J gene: TRBJ2-7; clone size: -; D gene: TRBD2; CDR3 DNA: TGTGCCAGCAGCTTGGGGCTAGCGGAAAACTACGAGCAGTACTTC; CDR3 protein: CASSLGLAENYEQYF
V gene: TRBV7-2; J gene: TRBJ2-3; clone size: large; D gene: -; CDR3 DNA: TGTGCCAGCAGCTTATGGGGCGGGATAACAGATACGCAGTATTTT; CDR3 protein: CASSLWGGITDTQYF
V gene: TRBV7-6; J gene: TRBJ2-3; clone size: -; D gene: TRBD2; CDR3 DNA: TGTGCCAGCAGCTTACAGCGGGGGGTAATAGATACGCAGTATTTT; CDR3 protein: CASSLQRGVIDTQYF
V gene: TRBV27; J gene: TRBJ1-2; clone size: -; D gene: TRBD1; CDR3 DNA: TGTGCCAGCAGTCCACTGGACAGGTCCAGCTACACCTTC; CDR3 protein: CASSPLDRSSYTF
V gene: TRBV7-2; J gene: TRBJ2-1; clone size: once; D gene: TRBD2; CDR3 DNA: TGTGCCAGCAGCCAAAGCGGGGGGGCCTTAGGGGGCCAGTTCTTC; CDR3 protein: CASSQSGGALGGQFF
V gene: TRBV27; J gene: TRBJ1-5; clone size: -; D gene: TRBD1; CDR3 DNA: TGTGCCAGCAGCCCCGACAGGGGCTACCAGCCCCAGCATTTT; CDR3 protein: CASSPDRGYQPQHF
V gene: TRBV7-9; J gene: TRBJ2-7; clone size: -; D gene: -; CDR3 DNA: TGTGCCAGCAGCTTAGAACAGGGATCCTACGAGCAGTACTTC; CDR3 protein: CASSLEQGSYEQYF
V gene: TRBV7-2; J gene: TRBJ1-5; clone size: once; D gene: -; CDR3 DNA: TGTGCCAGCAGCTTCTCCGCCCAGCAGCCCCAGCATTTT; CDR3 protein: CASSFSAQQPQHF
V gene: TRBV6-1; J gene: TRBJ2-7; clone size: -; D gene: TRBD2; CDR3 DNA: TGTGCCAGCAGTGAAGGGGCCCGGGGATGGCTAACTAGCGGGCTTTCGTTCTACGAGCAGTACTTC; CDR3 protein: CASSEGARGWLTSGLSFYEQYF
V gene: TRBV6-4; J gene: TRBJ1-2; clone size: -; D gene: -; CDR3 DNA: TGTGCCAGCAGTGACCCAGACACCTATGGCTACACCTTC; CDR3 protein: CASSDPDTYGYTF
V gene: TRBV18; J gene: TRBJ1-2; clone size: -; D gene: -; CDR3 DNA: TGTGCCAGCTCACCGGACAGAAACTCTAACTATGGCTACACCTTC; CDR3 protein: CASSPDRNSNYGYTF
V gene: TRBV6-1; J gene: TRBJ1-1; clone size: -; D gene: -; CDR3 DNA: TGTGCCAGCAGTAAGCAGGAGAACACTGAAGCTTTCTTT; CDR3 protein: CASSKQENTEAFF
V gene: TRBV29-1; J gene: TRBJ1-2; clone size: -; D gene: -; CDR3 DNA: TGCAGCGTTGCCAGTGATCAAGCGGGTGGCTACACCTTC; CDR3 protein: CSVASDQAGGYTF
V gene: TRBV7-8; J gene: TRBJ2-7; clone size: -; D gene: TRBD1; CDR3 DNA: TGTGCCAGCAGCCAGACAGGGGTCCTTACCAGCTACGAGCAGTACTTC; CDR3 protein: CASSQTGVLTSYEQYF
V gene: TRBV9; J gene: TRBJ2-5; clone size: -; D gene: TRBD1; CDR3 DNA: TGTGCCAGCAGCCCATCAGGGGGCCAGCAAGAGACCCAGTACTTC; CDR3 protein: CASSPSGGQQETQYF
V gene: TRBV7-8; J gene: TRBJ2-1; clone size: -; D gene: TRBD2; CDR3 DNA: TGTGCCAGCAGCTTAGTTAGCGGGGGGAGGGATGAGCAGTTCTTC; CDR3 protein: CASSLVSGGRDEQFF
V gene: TRBV19; J gene: TRBJ1-5; clone size: -; D gene: TRBD1; CDR3 DNA: TGTGCCAGTAGAAGGGACAGGGGTTCCAATCAGCCCCAGCATTTT; CDR3 protein: CASRRDRGSNQPQHF
V gene: TRBV2; J gene: TRBJ2-3; clone size: -; D gene: -; CDR3 DNA: TGTGCCAGCAGCGCGGACACCCAAGGGTATACGCAGTATTTT; CDR3 protein: CASSADTQGYTQYF
V gene: TRBV7-2; J gene: TRBJ2-1; clone size: -; D gene: -; CDR3 DNA: TGTGCCAGCAGCTCGGACTCGAACAATGAGCAGTTCTTC; CDR3 protein: CASSSDSNNEQFF
V gene: TRBV11-2; J gene: TRBJ2-1; clone size: few; D gene: TRBD2; CDR3 DNA: TGTGCCAGCAGCGTAGCGGGAGTAGCCTACAATGAGCAGTTCTTC; CDR3 protein: CASSVAGVAYNEQFF
V gene: TRBV7-9; J gene: TRBJ2-4; clone size: -; D gene: -; CDR3 DNA: TGTGCCAGCACCCCCTGGGACTCAAAAAACATTCAGTACTTC; CDR3 protein: CASTPWDSKNIQYF
V gene: TRBV5-4; J gene: TRBJ1-1; clone size: -; D gene: -; CDR3 DNA: TGTGCCAGCAGCTTCGGGAGTGTGAACACTGAAGCTTTCTTT; CDR3 protein: CASSFGSVNTEAFF
V gene: TRBV5-4; J gene: TRBJ1-2; clone size: -; D gene: -; CDR3 DNA: TGTGCCAGCAGCTTGGCCTGGGCCTATGGCTACACCTTC; CDR3 protein: CASSLAWAYGYTF
V gene: TRBV4-2; J gene: TRBJ2-2; clone size: -; D gene: TRBD2; CDR3 DNA: TGTGCCAGCAGCCCGGGACTAGCGGACACCGGGGAGCTGTTTTTT; CDR3 protein: CASSPGLADTGELFF
V gene: TRBV28; J gene: TRBJ1-2; clone size: -; D gene: TRBD1; CDR3 DNA: TGTGCCAGCAGATACGACAGGGGGTATCGCTATGGCTACACCTTC; CDR3 protein: CASRYDRGYRYGYTF
V gene: TRBV18; J gene: TRBJ2-3; clone size: -; D gene: -; CDR3 DNA: TGTGCCAGCTCACCGGGCCAGGGGAACACAGATACGCAGTATTTT; CDR3 protein: CASSPGQGNTDTQYF
V gene: TRBV7-2; J gene: TRBJ1-1; clone size: few; D gene: TRBD1; CDR3 DNA: TGTGCCAGCAGCCCCTGGACAGGGGGGCGGGCTTTCTTT; CDR3 protein: CASSPWTGGRAFF
V gene: TRBV25-1; J gene: TRBJ1-4; clone size: -; D gene: TRBD1; CDR3 DNA: TGTGCCAGCAGTGATCCAATATCAAACAGGGGTGTTCGAAAACTGTTTTTT; CDR3 protein: CASSDPISNRGVRKLFF
V gene: TRBV10-1; J gene: TRBJ1-5; clone size: -; D gene: TRBD1; CDR3 DNA: TGCGCCAGCAGCAAACACAGGGGTGTTAGCCAGCCCCAGCATTTT; CDR3 protein: CASSKHRGVSQPQHF
V gene: TRBV6-6; J gene: TRBJ2-3; clone size: once; D gene: TRBD2; CDR3 DNA: TGTGCCAGCACAAGCCGGACTAGCGGGGGGGCAGATACGCAGTATTTT; CDR3 protein: CASTSRTSGGADTQYF
V gene: TRBV2; J gene: TRBJ2-2; clone size: -; D gene: -; CDR3 DNA: TGTGCCGTTGAGGGGGGGGGCGCCGGGACCGGGGAGCTGTTTTTT; CDR3 protein: CAVEGGGAGTGELFF
V gene: TRBV18; J gene: TRBJ2-7; clone size: -; D gene: TRBD2; CDR3 DNA: TGTGCCAGCTCCGCGGGACTAGCGGTGGACGAGCAGTACTTC; CDR3 protein: CASSAGLAVDEQYF
V gene: TRBV6-5; J gene: TRBJ2-7; clone size: -; D gene: -; CDR3 DNA: TGTGCCAGCAGTTACTCGTGGACAGAATACGAGCAGTACTTC; CDR3 protein: CASSYSWTEYEQYF
V gene: TRBV29-1; J gene: TRBJ1-2; clone size: -; D gene: -; CDR3 DNA: TGCAGCGCCCAGGGCTATGGCTACACCTTC; CDR3 protein: CSAQGYGYTF
V gene: TRBV7-2; J gene: TRBJ2-1; clone size: -; D gene: TRBD2; CDR3 DNA: TGTGCCAGCAGCTTAGGTTTGGCTAGCGGGGAAAATGAGCAGTTCTTC; CDR3 protein: CASSLGLASGENEQFF
V gene: TRBV15; J gene: TRBJ1-5; clone size: -; D gene: TRBD1; CDR3 DNA: TGTGCCACCAGACAGGGGGCGTCGAGCAATCAGCCCCAGCATTTT; CDR3 protein: CATRQGASSNQPQHF
V gene: TRBV29-1; J gene: TRBJ2-5; clone size: -; D gene: TRBD2; CDR3 DNA: TGCAGCGCCCCACGGGGGACTAGCGGACAAGAGACCCAGTACTTC; CDR3 protein: CSAPRGTSGQETQYF
V gene: TRBV4-2; J gene: TRBJ2-1; clone size: -; D gene: TRBD2; CDR3 DNA: TGTGCCAGCAGCCACGGGACTAGCGGGGAAAATGAGCAGTTCTTC; CDR3 protein: CASSHGTSGENEQFF
V gene: TRBV20-1; J gene: TRBJ2-1; clone size: once; D gene: TRBD2; CDR3 DNA: TGCAGTGCTACGGCCGGGGGGGAGCAGTTCTTC; CDR3 protein: CSATAGGEQFF